This T cell receptor beta chain was recorded in a study of regulatory T cells in long-lasting Graves disease. This clonotype was seen at least ten times. The time point: newly diagnosed GD, antithyroid drugs for less than 3 months. Extracted RNA from PBMCs served as the source of the TCR library. Sequencing libraries for TCR beta were prepared with iRepertoire HTBI primers and Arm-PCR of CDR3 regions. Original handling: Sequenced samples collectively carried roughly 60 TRBV and around 15 TRBJ segments. Each CDR3 protein gets one entry after TCRdb re-called the multiplex PCR reads with MiXCR. TCRdb, rather than the study authors, made the V and J calls. Of about 310,000 distinct CDR3 sequences detected, approximately 20% appear once; the ten largest clones hold more than 35%. This sequence originates from a female donor with Graves disease. The sequencing used peripheral blood mononuclear cells (PBMCs), collected at new diagnosis, from a patient treated with antithyroid drugs.

The CDR3 reads CSARDLLAGPYNEQFF. The CDR3 DNA sequence: TGCAGTGCTAGAGATTTATTAGCGGGGCCTTACAATGAGCAGTTCTTC. This chain joins TRBV20-1 and TRBJ2-1; 8 nucleotides match TRBD2. With V trimmed by 0 bases and J by 4 bases, 8 bases remained unmatched. This CDR3 region has 16 residues. Germline values: CDR1 DFQATT, CDR2 SNEGSKA (reference sequence).